The 23 T cell receptor beta chains below come from one sample, sequenced in a study of tumor-infiltrating lymphocytes in primary liver carcinoma. A primer matching the constant region was used to make TCR beta cDNA from 500 to 650 ng of total RNA. Libraries of TCR beta came from three nested multiplex PCR rounds with slightly modified ARM-PCR. TRBV1-TRBV30 forward primers paired with a C-beta reverse primer drove the first two PCR rounds, around 10 cycles each. TCRdb analysed the multiplex PCR reads with MiXCR anew, one entry per CDR3 protein. Here the sample spans approximately 120,000 distinct CDR3 sequences, 55% to 75% being singletons. Scientists recovered RNA and DNA together from roughly 21-30 mg of unsorted bulk tissue. Sequencing was carried out using liver tumor tissue from sampling region 3. The subset here: tumor region T3, left-lateral pole. The source of these receptors is an older woman with primary liver carcinoma and hepatitis B virus infection.

This clonotype has a handful of counts. This sequence may be a read error, since a much larger clone differs from it by one base. The chain recombines TRBV6-1 with TRBJ2-7, with 11 bases matching TRBD2. CDR1 and CDR2 from the germline V gene are MNHNS and SASEGT. V shed 1 base and J 2 bases; nucleotides not matched to a gene: 1. The CDR3 extends over 15 amino acids. DNA for the CDR3: TGTGCCAGCAGTGAAGGTAGCGGGGGGGCCTACGAGCAGTACTTC. This encodes CASSEGSGGAYEQYF.

A remark on this clonotype: The conserved closing phenylalanine or tryptophan is absent in this CDR3, likely reflecting a read error. J is TRBJ2-7 and V is TRBV6-2 or TRBV6-3; D gene ambiguous. CDR3 length: 14 amino acids. Germline loops: CDR1 MNHEY, CDR2 SVGEGT. The CDR3 DNA reads TGTGCAGGCAGTTACTACGGGTTATCCTACGAGCAGTACTTA. Amino acids: CAGSYYGLSYEQYL.

For this clonotype: A much larger clone differs by one base, so this may be a read error. The chain combines TRBV14 with TRBJ1-1, with D possibly TRBD1 on 6 matching bases. Germline V gene data show CDR1 as SGHDN and CDR2 as FVKESK. This CDR3 has 13 amino acids. In DNA, the CDR3 is TGTGCCAGCAGCCAAGACAGGGACACTGAAGCTTCCTTT. Encoded protein: CASSQDRDTEASF.

Remarks on this clonotype: Since the CDR3 does not end with the conserved phenylalanine or tryptophan, this likely comes from a read error. The DNA is left out, because the CDR3 cannot be placed on it with certainty; the CDR3 is given as TCRdb lists it. The chain is built from TRBV6-5 and TRBJ2-3; the D call in the table, TRBD1, was not verified against the DNA. Germline CDR1 is MNHEY and CDR2 is SVGAGI. The CDR3 sequence runs 17 residues, both termini included. CDR3 in amino acids: CASSYVTVRGRGRSMYL.

Note on this clonotype: A much bigger clone sits one base away, suggesting this may be a read error. V usage is TRBV5-4 and J usage is TRBJ1-4, with 11 positions matching TRBD1. CDR1 is SGHNT, CDR2 YYREEE, per germline (reference sequence). The CDR3 consists of 16 residues. Trimming at V came to 4 bases and at J to 5 bases, leaving 7 bases not matched to a gene. Written as DNA, the CDR3 is TGTGCCAGCAGCCACGGACAGGGGGCGGGAAATGAAAAACTGTTTTTT. Its protein is CASSHGQGAGNEKLFF.

Of note for this clonotype: Relative to the germline gene, one junction end is altered; a read error may explain this. This sequence joins TRBV28 and TRBJ2-3; TRBD2 matches 10 bases. Germline V CDR1 and CDR2: MDHEN, SYDVKM. The CDR3 loop spans 16 amino acids. CDR3 sequence reads: CASRQKREGPGVTHYF. The CDR3 DNA sequence: TGTGCCAGCAGGCAAAAGCGGGAGGGCCCGGGAGTTACGCACTATTTT.

This clonotype was counted ten times or more. The chain carries TRBV5-6 and TRBJ1-5; TRBD1 matches 7 bases. Germline CDR1 SGHDT, CDR2 YYEEEE. The V segment lost 4 bases and the J segment 6 bases; nucleotides outside the gene matches: 4. There are 13 residues in the CDR3. The DNA of the CDR3 is TGTGCCAGCAGCCGAGACAGGGTTCAGCCCCAGCATTTT. Protein product: CASSRDRVQPQHF.

To note about this clonotype: This sequence may be a read error, since a much larger clone differs from it by one base. V usage is TRBV7-8 and J usage is TRBJ2-3; D gene uncertain. This CDR3 is built from 14 residues. Germline assignment: CDR1 SGHVS and CDR2 FQNEAQ. The CDR3 reads CVSSPTPSTDTQYF. CDR3 nucleotide sequence: TGTGTCAGCAGCCCCACCCCTAGCACAGATACGCAGTATTTT.

This clonotype appeared many times. V usage is TRBV7-9 and J usage is TRBJ2-7, with D unclear. V dropped 5 bases and J dropped 3 bases, with 11 bases sitting between them. The CDR3 spans 13 residues. The V gene's germline CDR1 is SEHNR and CDR2 FQNEAQ (reference sequence). The DNA for the CDR3 is TGTGCCAGCAGCGGAGCCTCCGTCTACGAGCAGTACTTC. It is translated as CASSGASVYEQYF.

This clonotype appeared a single time. One end of the junction does not line up with germline, which may come from a read error. This chain joins TRBV11-2 and TRBJ1-1; TRBD1 agrees at 7 bases. This CDR3 region has 16 residues. Germline CDR1 and CDR2: SGHAT and FQNNGV. CDR3 amino acids: CASSLAYRGSGTEAFF. The DNA of the CDR3 is TGTGCTAGCAGCTTAGCCTACAGGGGTTCGGGCACTGAAGCTTTCTTT.

Remarks on this clonotype: This CDR3 is missing its conserved last phenylalanine or tryptophan, likely due to a read error. This chain connects TRBV5-1 to TRBJ2-7, with a possible D match to TRBD1 (7 bases). This CDR3 comprises 14 residues. Germline values: CDR1 SGHRS, CDR2 YFSETQ. Between the trimmed V and J ends, which lost 4 bases and 6 bases, there was a span of 17 bases. CDR3 loop: CASSRQGVGGEQYL. The CDR3 nucleotides read TGCGCCAGCAGCCGACAGGGAGTCGGGGGCGAGCAGTACCTC.

This clonotype was counted once. Since a much larger clone is just one base distant, this may be a read error. The rearrangement links TRBV7-9 to TRBJ2-3, with unresolved D. This CDR3 is 14 amino acids long. The germline gives CDR1 SEHNR, CDR2 FQNEAQ (reference sequence). CDR3 in DNA: TGTACCAGCAGCCACTCGGCATCCACAGATACGCAGTATTTT. It specifies CTSSHSASTDTQYF. Full variable domain (rest looked up from reference TRBV7-9 and TRBJ2-3): DTGVSQNPRHKITKRGQNVTFRCDPISEHNRLYWYRQTLGQGPEFLTYFQNEAQLEKSRLLSDRFSAERPKGSFSTLEIQRTEQGDSAMYLCTSSHSASTDTQYFGPGTRLTVL.

This clonotype was seen repeatedly, ten times or more. This chain links TRBV4-2 with TRBJ1-5, with D unclear. CDR1 and CDR2 (germline): LGHNA, YNFKEQ. V shed 5 bases and J shed 7 bases, with 18 bases lying between them. The CDR3 is made up of 15 amino acids. CDR3 residues: CASSSRLDQWQPQHF. DNA for the CDR3: TGTGCCAGCAGCTCCCGACTTGATCAATGGCAGCCCCAGCATTTT.

This clonotype was found a few times. Since a much larger clone is just one base distant, this may be a read error. V and J are TRBV12-5 and TRBJ1-5; no clear D gene. This CDR3 is built from 13 residues. Germline values: CDR1 LGHNT, CDR2 FRNRAP. CDR3 protein: CVSGLEENQPQHF. CDR3 in DNA: TGTGTTAGTGGTTTAGAGGAGAATCAGCCCCAGCATTTT. Looking up the rest from reference TRBV12-5 and TRBJ1-5 gives the full variable domain: DARVTQTPRHKVTEMGQEVTMRCQPILGHNTVFWYRQTMMQGLELLAYFRNRAPLDDSGMPKDRFSAEMPDATLATLKIQPSEPRDSAVYFCVSGLEENQPQHFGDGTRLSIL.

Comments on this clonotype: A junction boundary mismatches the germline segment, possibly from a read error. The chain joins TRBV12-3 or TRBV12-4 to TRBJ2-7; no definite D call. The CDR3 length is 14 residues. CDR3 sequence: CASSFSGEGPEQYF. CDR3 nucleotide sequence: TGTGCCAGCAGTTTCAGTGGGGAAGGACCGGAGCAATACTTC.

CDR3 in DNA: TGTGCCAGCGGTCCGACCCCCAGGGGCAAAGGAACAGATACGCAGTATTTT. This codes for CASGPTPRGKGTDTQYF. V usage is TRBV11-2 and J usage is TRBJ2-3; maybe TRBD1 (6 bases). Trimming shortened V by 8 bases and J by 3 bases, and 24 bases separated the two germline ends. The CDR3 contains 17 residues. Germline lookup yields CDR1 SGHAT and CDR2 FQNNGV.

This sequence joins TRBV4-2 and TRBJ1-3; no firm D call. Trimming removed 1 base at V and 4 bases at J, with 8 bases between. The CDR3 has 14 amino acids. Germline loops: CDR1 LGHNA, CDR2 YNFKEQ. DNA for the CDR3: TGTGCCAGCAGCCAAGGACTTCAGGGAAACACCATATATTTT. Translated, it gives CASSQGLQGNTIYF.

This clonotype was counted at least ten times. The chain joins TRBV6-2 or TRBV6-3 to TRBJ2-2, with a tentative D call TRBD2 (6 bases). Trimming removed 6 bases from V and 5 bases from J, with 16 bases in between. CDR1 is MNHEY and CDR2 is SVGEGT in the germline V gene. This CDR3 is built from 15 residues. The DNA of the CDR3 is TGTGCCAGCAGCCGGCGGGGAAAGAGGACCGGGGAGCTGTTTTTT. Translating it yields CASSRRGKRTGELFF.

The chain combines TRBV2 with TRBJ2-3, with 8 positions matching TRBD1. The CDR3 length is 15 residues. Germline V gene data show CDR1 as SNHLY and CDR2 as FYNNEI. V was pared by 7 bases and J by 4 bases, with 10 bases of the junction left unmatched. The CDR3: CASNLRQGISDTQYF. The CDR3 region has the DNA TGTGCCAGCAATCTCCGACAGGGGATATCAGATACGCAGTATTTT. The full variable domain, rest sourced from reference TRBV2 and TRBJ2-3, is EPEVTQTPSHQVTQMGQEVILRCVPISNHLYFYWYRQILGQKVEFLVSFYNNEISEKSEIFDDQFSVERPDGSNFTLKIRSTKLEDSAMYFCASNLRQGISDTQYFGPGTRLTVL.

V gene TRBV6-1 combines with J gene TRBJ1-1; a possible D gene is TRBD1 (5 bases). The CDR3 runs 15 residues. V was pared by 4 bases and J by 11 bases, with 23 bases between. The germline V gene encodes CDR1 MNHNS and CDR2 SASEGT. The chain's CDR3 is CASSALEGLRDGAFF. CDR3 bases: TGTGCCAGCAGTGCCCTCGAGGGACTCCGCGATGGGGCTTTCTTT.

To note about this clonotype: The junction and the germline gene differ at one end; a read error may be behind it. The J gene is TRBJ2-3, the V gene TRBV11-2; D is ambiguous. Germline V gives CDR1 SGHAT, CDR2 FQNNGV. The CDR3 length is 15 residues. CDR3 DNA sequence: TGTGCCAGCAGCTTGAGCAGGACCATCACAGATACGCATTATTTT. Protein product: CASSLSRTITDTHYF. The whole variable domain, remainder taken from reference TRBV11-2 and TRBJ2-3, is EAGVAQSPRYKIIEKRQSVAFWCNPISGHATLYWYQQILGQGPKLLIQFQNNGVVDDSQLPKDRFSAERLKGVDSTLKIQPAKLEDSAVYLCASSLSRTITDTHYFGPGTRLTVL.

The V call is TRBV12-3 or TRBV12-4, the J call TRBJ1-1; 7 nucleotides match TRBD1. The J segment lost 4 bases and the V segment lost 6 bases, leaving 8 bases of the junction unmatched. The CDR3 runs to 14 residues. The CDR3 loop is CASSQQGGLTEAFF. In DNA form, the CDR3 reads TGTGCCAGCAGCCAGCAGGGGGGACTCACTGAAGCTTTCTTT.

This clonotype was observed at least ten times. This sequence joins TRBV6-1 and TRBJ1-1; no firm D call. CDR1 is MNHNS and CDR2 is SASEGT in the germline V gene. Trimming took off 1 base at V and 10 bases at J, with 16 bases between the two ends. This CDR3 has 14 residues. In DNA, the CDR3 is TGTGCCAGCAGTGAAGTCCTGGTCGGGTCGGGAGCTTTCTTT. Amino acid sequence: CASSEVLVGSGAFF.